A single sample is the source of the 26 T cell receptor beta chains below, sequenced in a study of PD-1 blockade in mismatch repair-deficient tumors (dated by TCRdb to 2017 to 2019). Sample time point, as interpreted from the label and publication: roughly 11-day in vitro stimulation with candidate neoantigen peptide 3. The library was prepared using the immunoSEQ multiplex PCR assay. Imported from immuneACCESS, the table was reduced by TCRdb to in-frame sequences with V and J called. These copies leave out some clones; in studies compared against another copy, an unresolved V gene accounts for under half, and the cause of the remainder is not known. This sample has some 9,100 clones in its table, and 90% to 95% of those were observed once. The top ten clonotypes cover around 9.7% of the sample. Antigen specificity for these receptors is unknown. This material consisted of cells cultured in vitro, taken from a patient treated with pembrolizumab. These receptors were collected from an adult with mismatch repair-deficient cancer.

This chain links TRBV29-1 with TRBJ2-1; 11 bases fit TRBD2. There are 13 residues in the CDR3. The J segment lost 7 bases and the V segment lost 2 bases, leaving 1 base of the junction unmatched. CDR1 is SQVTM, CDR2 ANQGSEA, per germline. The DNA for the CDR3 is TGCAGCGTTGAACGGACTAGCGGGAATGAGCAGTTCTTC. It is translated as CSVERTSGNEQFF.

In DNA form, the CDR3 reads TGTGCCAGCAGCTTCGGTCAGGGGGCGAACAATGAGCAGTTCTTC. It yields the protein CASSFGQGANNEQFF. The genes are TRBV5-8 and TRBJ2-1, with 8 nucleotides matching TRBD1. Germline V lookup: CDR1 SGHTS, CDR2 YDEGEE. There are 15 residues in the CDR3. V gave up 2 bases and J gave up 5 bases; unmatched junction bases: 6.

The chain employs TRBV7-2 and TRBJ2-2; no reliable D call. Germline V gives CDR1 SGHTA, CDR2 FQGNSA. CDR3 length equals 13 residues. V was cut by 2 bases and J by 5 bases, with 6 bases left in between. The CDR3 nucleotides are TGTGCCAGCAGCTTATTTTCTACCGGGGAGCTGTTTTTT. As protein: CASSLFSTGELFF.

The rearrangement uses TRBV4-2 and TRBJ2-3; 10 bases match TRBD2. Germline CDR1 reads LGHNA; CDR2 reads YNFKEQ. CDR3 length: 16 residues. The V segment lost 5 bases and the J segment 1 base; nucleotides outside the gene matches: 6. The CDR3 loop is CASSFSLAGGTDTQYF. The CDR3 region has the DNA TGTGCCAGCAGCTTCTCGCTAGCGGGAGGCACAGATACGCAGTATTTT.

The chain recombines TRBV7-3 with TRBJ2-3; tentative D call: TRBD2 (6 bases). Deletions cut 2 bases from V and 0 bases from J, with 6 bases between. CDR1 is SGHTA, CDR2 FQGTGA, per germline. The CDR3 consists of 14 residues. The CDR3 coding sequence is TGTGCCAGCAGCTTAGGGACTAGCACAGATACGCAGTATTTT. Amino acid sequence: CASSLGTSTDTQYF.

The chain combines TRBV5-4 with TRBJ2-1; 10 bases fit TRBD2. The V segment lost 4 bases and the J segment 9 bases; nucleotides outside the gene matches: 13. CDR3 length: 16 amino acids. CDR1 and CDR2 (germline): SGHNT, YYREEE (reference sequence). CDR3 sequence (DNA): TGTGCCAGCAGCCCGGGGGGGCTAGCGGGAGAAGGTGAGCAGTTCTTC. Protein: CASSPGGLAGEGEQFF.

This clone was found once. The chain has TRBV6-1 and TRBJ2-5; 9 bases map to TRBD2. This CDR3 comprises 20 residues. Germline lookup yields CDR1 MNHNS and CDR2 SASEGT. V trimming: 2 bases; J trimming: 5 bases; junction bases outside the gene matches: 21. In DNA form, the CDR3 reads TGTGCCAGCAGTGAATCGGGGCCGGGGAGGCTAGCGGGACGTGGCGAGACCCAGTACTTC. Its translation: CASSESGPGRLAGRGETQYF.

The rearrangement uses TRBV28 and TRBJ1-2; TRBD1 aligns across 12 bases. Germline V gene sequence: CDR1 MDHEN, CDR2 SYDVKM. This CDR3 is built from 14 residues. Germline trimming cut 3 bases from V and 7 bases from J; bases unmatched to any gene: 3. CDR3 residues: CASSLGQGAIGYTF. Written as DNA, the CDR3 is TGTGCCAGCAGTTTGGGACAGGGGGCTATTGGCTACACCTTC.

The chain combines TRBV9 with TRBJ2-7, with D hard to call. Deletions cut 4 bases from V and 0 bases from J, with 8 bases between. This CDR3 contains 13 residues. In germline, CDR1 is SGDLS, CDR2 YYNGEE. DNA of the CDR3: TGTGCCAGCAGCCCCCGAAGCTCCTACGAGCAGTACTTC. Protein: CASSPRSSYEQYF.

CDR3: CAISDRRQGRGTEAFF. The CDR3 DNA is TGTGCCATCAGTGACCGTCGACAGGGGAGAGGTACTGAAGCTTTCTTT. V is TRBV10-3 and J is TRBJ1-1, with 8 bases that match TRBD1. The CDR3 extends over 16 amino acids. Trimming cost V 3 bases and J 5 bases; bases outside gene matches: 11. Germline V gives CDR1 ENHRY, CDR2 SYGVKD.

This chain joins TRBV7-9 and TRBJ2-2; 7 nucleotides align to TRBD2. V shed 6 bases and J 3 bases; nucleotides not matched to a gene: 4. Looked up from germline, CDR1 is SEHNR and CDR2 is FQNEAQ (reference sequence). This CDR3 has 14 residues. Here the CDR3 reads CASRGTTDTGELFF. CDR3 DNA: TGTGCCAGCAGGGGGACTACTGACACCGGGGAGCTGTTTTTT.

This chain connects TRBV7-2 to TRBJ1-2; no reliable D call. Germline V CDR1 and CDR2: SGHTA, FQGNSA. This CDR3 has 13 residues. Between the trimmed V and J ends, which lost 5 bases and 2 bases, there was a span of 9 bases. CDR3 nucleotides: TGTGCCAGCAGCGCCGGAGCAAACTATGGCTACACCTTC. It is translated as CASSAGANYGYTF.

The chain uses TRBV7-3 and TRBJ1-5; weak D call: TRBD1 (5 bases). V was trimmed by 5 bases and J by 8 bases, leaving 13 bases between them. CDR3 length equals 13 residues. The germline V gene has CDR1 SGHTA and CDR2 FQGTGA. In DNA, the CDR3 is TGTGCCAGCAGCGTAAGGGGACGTAAGCCCCAGCATTTT. Its translation: CASSVRGRKPQHF.

This chain uses TRBV5-2 with TRBJ2-7. TRBV5-2 counts as a pseudogene. The length of the CDR3 is 12 residues. CDR3 nucleotide sequence: TGTGCCAGCAGCCCCCTGGGTGGGGAGCAGTACTTC. Protein sequence: CASSPLGGEQYF.

V usage is TRBV4-1 and J usage is TRBJ1-2; tentatively, D is TRBD1 (5 bases). V gave up 4 bases and J gave up 4 bases, with 22 bases separating them. The CDR3 runs 17 residues. The V gene's germline CDR1 is MGHRA and CDR2 YSYEKL. The CDR3 coding sequence is TGCGCCAGCAGCCCCCGGGAGGGACTCCGCCGGGGCTATGGCTACACCTTC. This codes for CASSPREGLRRGYGYTF.

The V and J genes are TRBV27 and TRBJ1-2; D is uncertain. CDR1 is MNHEY, CDR2 SMNVEV, per germline (reference sequence). CDR3 length equals 14 residues. The V end lost 4 bases, the J end lost 4 bases, and 13 bases lay between the germline ends. CDR3: CASSSQREGYGYTF. CDR3 in DNA: TGTGCCAGCAGTTCCCAAAGGGAGGGCTATGGCTACACCTTC.

The rearrangement links TRBV9 to TRBJ2-5; 9 nucleotides agree with TRBD2. CDR3 length equals 14 residues. Germline CDR1 reads SGDLS; CDR2 reads YYNGEE. After removal of 4 bases from V and 5 bases from J, the junction contained 6 bases not matched to a gene. The CDR3 DNA follows: TGTGCCAGCAGCTATAGCGGGAGCTATGAGACCCAGTACTTC. Protein product: CASSYSGSYETQYF. The complete variable domain, with remaining parts taken from reference TRBV9 and TRBJ2-5, reads DSGVTQTPKHLITATGQRVTLRCSPRSGDLSVYWYQQSLDQGLQFLIQYYNGEERAKGNILERFSAQQFPDLHSELNLSSLELGDSALYFCASSYSGSYETQYFGPGTRLLVL.

The chain carries TRBV6-5 and TRBJ1-1; D is uncertain. This CDR3 has 14 residues. Between the trimmed V and J ends, which lost 6 bases and 1 base, there was a span of 12 bases. Germline CDR1 reads MNHEY; CDR2 reads SVGAGI. CDR3 sequence: CASSVQLTNTEAFF. CDR3 DNA: TGTGCCAGCAGCGTACAGTTGACGAACACTGAAGCTTTCTTT.

V usage is TRBV2 and J usage is TRBJ2-1, with 9 nucleotides matching TRBD2. Germline values: CDR1 SNHLY, CDR2 FYNNEI. The V segment lost 7 bases and the J segment 6 bases; nucleotides outside the gene matches: 7. This CDR3 is built from 14 residues. CDR3 loop: CASTGTSHGNEQFF. The DNA for the CDR3 is TGTGCCAGCACGGGGACTAGCCATGGCAATGAGCAGTTCTTC. Using reference TRBV2 and TRBJ2-1 for the parts outside the CDR3, the full variable domain is EPEVTQTPSHQVTQMGQEVILRCVPISNHLYFYWYRQILGQKVEFLVSFYNNEISEKSEIFDDQFSVERPDGSNFTLKIRSTKLEDSAMYFCASTGTSHGNEQFFGPGTRLTVL.

V is TRBV9 and J is TRBJ2-3; D might be TRBD1 (7 bases). The germline V and J ends were trimmed by 4 bases and 2 bases, with 20 bases remaining between them. The CDR3 length is 17 residues. The germline V gene has CDR1 SGDLS and CDR2 YYNGEE. Written as DNA, the CDR3 is TGTGCCAGCAGCCCCGGAGGGGGGACAGCCTTCACAGATACGCAGTATTTT. It codes for CASSPGGGTAFTDTQYF.

This chain links TRBV5-6 with TRBJ2-7, with D uncertain. Germline CDR1 is SGHDT and CDR2 is YYEEEE. There are 12 residues in the CDR3. V lost 0 bases and J 9 bases, leaving 10 bases between the germline ends. CDR3 sequence: CASSLGLRSQYF. Here the CDR3 DNA reads TGTGCCAGCAGCTTGGGCTTGAGATCGCAGTACTTC.

The chain combines TRBV19 with TRBJ2-7; unclear D gene. The CDR3 has 14 amino acids. From germline, CDR1 is LNHDA and CDR2 SQIVND (reference sequence). V was cut by 3 bases and J by 0 bases, with 9 bases left in between. This CDR3 is CASSISQNSYEQYF. CDR3 nucleotide sequence: TGTGCCAGTAGTATCTCACAGAACTCCTACGAGCAGTACTTC. The full variable domain, in which reference TRBV19 and TRBJ2-7 provide the parts outside the CDR3, is DGGITQSPKYLFRKEGQNVTLSCEQNLNHDAMYWYRQDPGQGLRLIYYSQIVNDFQKGDIAEGYSVSREKKESFPLTVTSAQKNPTAFYLCASSISQNSYEQYFGPGTRLTVT.

The chain uses TRBV28 and TRBJ1-4; no firm D call. This CDR3 contains 12 residues. V lost 3 bases and J lost 7, with 6 bases in between. Germline-derived CDR1 and CDR2 are MDHEN and SYDVKM. CDR3 region: CASSFVAEKLFF. The CDR3 coding sequence is TGTGCCAGCAGTTTTGTGGCTGAAAAACTGTTTTTT.

Worth noting for this clone: This sample also contains other DNA sequences that code for the same CDR3. The chain uses TRBV23-1 and TRBJ2-7; maybe TRBD1 (6 bases). TRBV23-1 qualifies as an ORF whose function is uncertain. The CDR3 runs to 12 residues. Trimming took off 6 bases at V and 6 bases at J, with 12 bases between the two ends. CDR3 sequence: CASSLDRSEQYF. CDR3 DNA sequence: TGCGCCAGCAGCCTCGACAGGTCCGAGCAGTACTTC.

This chain links TRBV9 with TRBJ2-7, with 9 bases lining up with TRBD1. The V and J ends lost 3 bases and 4 bases, in that order; junction bases with no gene match: 8. There are 15 residues in the CDR3. CDR1 SGDLS and CDR2 YYNGEE come from the germline V gene. The CDR3, as DNA: TGTGCCAGCAGCGGGACAGGGGACTTCTATTACGAGCAGTACTTC. This translates into CASSGTGDFYYEQYF.

CDR3 DNA: TGTGCCAGCTCATCGGGACTAAGGGAGACCCAGTACTTC. As protein: CASSSGLRETQYF. The V gene is TRBV18, the J gene TRBJ2-5; 7 bases line up with TRBD2. V was pared by 5 bases and J by 5 bases, with 5 bases of the junction left unmatched. Per germline, CDR1 KGHSH and CDR2 LQKENI. CDR3 length: 13 residues.